The clone carrying this T cell receptor (beta chain) has just a few counts. Its specificity is unknown. Germline-derived CDR1 and CDR2 are MNHEY and SVGEGT. V lost 8 bases, J lost 7 bases, and 12 bases lay in between. This CDR3 region has 12 residues. This entry is derived from a study of human T cells and chemical hapten exposure. Study background: The study lasted about 24 weeks, and patients were dosed weekly with diphenylcyclopropenone on the scalp throughout. On the upper back, patch tests were applied with 0.01% DPC and read at 6 days.

Each CDR3 protein gets one entry after TCRdb re-called the RACE reads with MiXCR. In the table there are about 80,000 distinct CDR3 sequences, 10% of which are singletons. General study results and limits: Positive correlation was observed between PT1 expanded TCR counts and patch test score.

Time point specified: patch test 1, 2 weeks after DPC sensitization. Treatment in this sample: therapeutic diphenylcyclopropenone sensitization with weekly scalp DPC. Every donor had alopecia and was 18 to 70 years old; all were suitable for DPC. The chain carries TRBV6-2 or TRBV6-3 and TRBJ1-5; D possibly corresponds to TRBD1 (5 bases). This TCR was recovered from a woman aged 45 to 65 with alopecia areata. Some clones in this sample may be carry-over from other donors' samples. The sequences come from whole blood, collected in connection with sensitization to the hapten diphenylcyclopropenone (DPC). CDR3 loop: CASGRWGQPQHF. The DNA of the CDR3 is TGTGCCAGCGGGAGGTGGGGCCAGCCCCAGCATTTT.